The 17 T cell receptor beta chains reported below all come from one sample, sequenced in a study of T cell changes during pregnancy in multiple sclerosis. Some clones are missing from TCRdb's copy, which holds only in-frame ones; the method was immunoSEQ multiplex PCR. The data contain approximately 100,000 clones, approximately 91% of them singletons. This sample comprised peripheral blood, obtained after pregnancy. These receptors originate from a female donor with multiple sclerosis, enrolled in a pregnancy study.

J is TRBJ1-1 and V is TRBV6-1, with D possibly TRBD1 on 6 matching bases. This CDR3 spans 13 amino acids. The germline V and J ends were trimmed by 4 bases and 6 bases, with 12 bases remaining between them. CDR1 is MNHNS and CDR2 is SASEGT in the germline V gene. The CDR3 DNA reads as TGTGCCAGCAGTGTCCAGGGGCGGTCTGAAGCTTTCTTT. Translated: CASSVQGRSEAFF.

The chain combines TRBV23-1 with TRBJ1-2, with D maybe TRBD1 (6 bases). TRBV23-1 is labeled an ORF, and its function is uncertain. Trimming cost V 11 bases and J 4 bases, with 14 bases left between them. The CDR3 runs 12 residues. As DNA, the CDR3 is TGCGCCCGAGTAACAGGGATCTATGGCTACACCTTC. Its translation is CARVTGIYGYTF.

Only one count was recorded for this clone. The chain uses TRBV6-1 and TRBJ1-5; no reliable D call. The CDR3 has 13 residues. Germline assignment: CDR1 MNHNS and CDR2 SASEGT. V was clipped by 2 bases and J by 9 bases, with 11 bases between them. In DNA form, the CDR3 reads TGTGCCAGCAGTGAACTCGGTGGTGCGCCCCAGCATTTT. Translation gives CASSELGGAPQHF.

The V call is TRBV7-3, the J call TRBJ1-5; TRBD1 might be the D (5 bases). The CDR3 consists of 13 residues. Germline V CDR1 and CDR2: SGHTA, FQGTGA. Trimming removed 2 bases from V and 3 bases from J, with 5 bases in between. As DNA, the CDR3 is TGTGCCAGCAGCTTAGGACACAATCAGCCCCAGCATTTT. It translates to CASSLGHNQPQHF.

This chain links TRBV7-2 with TRBJ1-2, with TRBD1 as a possible D gene (6 bases). CDR1 is SGHTA, CDR2 FQGNSA, per germline. The CDR3 is 13 residues long. V lost 1 base and J 3 bases, leaving 6 bases between the germline ends. The CDR3, as DNA: TGTGCCAGCAGCTTAGACAGGGACTATGGCTACACCTTC. It translates to CASSLDRDYGYTF. Supplemented by reference TRBV7-2 and TRBJ1-2, the full variable domain reads GAGVSQSPSNKVTEKGKDVELRCDPISGHTALYWYRQSLGQGLEFLIYFQGNSAPDKSGLPSDRFSAERTGGSVSTLTIQRTQQEDSAVYLCASSLDRDYGYTFGSGTRLTVV.

This clone was found once. The chain carries TRBV10-2 and TRBJ2-5; 11 bases are shared with TRBD2. This CDR3 has 16 residues. Unmatched junction bases numbered 4, after V lost 3 bases and J lost 1 base. Germline CDR1 reads WSHSY; CDR2 reads SAAADI. The CDR3 nucleotides are TGCGCCAGCAGTGATGGGACTAGCGGAGGCCAAGAGACCCAGTACTTC. Amino acids: CASSDGTSGGQETQYF.

In this sample, this clone turned up a few times. The chain recombines TRBV9 with TRBJ2-1; D possibly corresponds to TRBD1 (6 bases). The CDR3 spans 15 residues. V lost 4 bases and J 8 bases, leaving 19 bases between the germline ends. Germline assignment: CDR1 SGDLS and CDR2 YYNGEE. For the CDR3, the DNA is TGTGCCAGCAGCCCCGGGACCCAGGGGCGGCATGAGCAGTTCTTC. It encodes CASSPGTQGRHEQFF. Together with reference TRBV9 and TRBJ2-1, the CDR3 gives the full variable domain: DSGVTQTPKHLITATGQRVTLRCSPRSGDLSVYWYQQSLDQGLQFLIQYYNGEERAKGNILERFSAQQFPDLHSELNLSSLELGDSALYFCASSPGTQGRHEQFFGPGTRLTVL.

This clone was seen once. In nucleotides, the CDR3 is TGTGCCAGCAGCTTGTACAGCTATAATTCACCCCTCCACTTT. It is translated as CASSLYSYNSPLHF. This sequence joins TRBV5-4 and TRBJ1-6; no reliable D call. With 1 base removed from V and 3 bases from J, the gap between germline ends came to 5 bases. The CDR3 runs to 14 residues. Germline V gene sequence: CDR1 SGHNT, CDR2 YYREEE (reference sequence).

The rearrangement links TRBV5-6 to TRBJ1-2; 7 bases agree with TRBD1. Trimming removed 4 bases from V and 8 bases from J; junction bases left unmatched: 5. Germline V gene lookup returns CDR1 SGHDT and CDR2 YYEEEE. The CDR3 has 12 residues. CDR3 sequence: CASSPGGEGYTF. The CDR3 DNA reads TGTGCCAGCAGCCCAGGGGGTGAAGGCTACACCTTC.

The V call is TRBV2, the J call TRBJ2-5, with 11 bases identical to TRBD2. Germline loops: CDR1 SNHLY, CDR2 FYNNEI. The V segment lost 6 bases and the J segment 5 bases; nucleotides outside the gene matches: 11. The CDR3 length is 16 residues. CDR3 DNA sequence: TGTGCCAGCAGCCCCCTTACTAGCGGGGGTAGGGAGACCCAGTACTTC. It is translated as CASSPLTSGGRETQYF.

The J gene is TRBJ1-6, the V gene TRBV5-4, with D uncertain. V shed 3 bases and J shed 10 bases, with 14 bases lying between them. Germline assignment: CDR1 SGHNT and CDR2 YYREEE (reference sequence). The CDR3 spans 14 residues. The CDR3 DNA follows: TGTGCCAGCAGCTCTGGGGAGGGCGGCTCACCCCTCCACTTT. Translated: CASSSGEGGSPLHF. The full variable domain, completed using reference TRBV5-4 and TRBJ1-6, is ETGVTQSPTHLIKTRGQQVTLRCSSQSGHNTVSWYQQALGQGPQFIFQYYREEENGRGNFPPRFSGLQFPNYSSELNVNALELDDSALYLCASSSGEGGSPLHFGNGTRLTVT.

Concerning this clone itself: The same CDR3 can be traced to other DNA sequences in this sample. V usage is TRBV9 and J usage is TRBJ2-7; D gene ambiguous. Germline CDR1 reads SGDLS; CDR2 reads YYNGEE. Trimming stripped 0 bases from V and 4 bases from J, with 11 bases between. The CDR3 consists of 14 residues. For the CDR3, the DNA is TGTGCCAGCAGCGTAGGGGCAGAGAGTTACGAGCAGTACTTC. Residues: CASSVGAESYEQYF.

The rearrangement uses TRBV7-9 and TRBJ2-7; D gene uncertain. Trimming took 3 bases from V and 2 from J, leaving 11 bases between them. Germline V lookup: CDR1 SEHNR, CDR2 FQNEAQ (reference sequence). This CDR3 is built from 14 residues. The CDR3 spells CASSLGRNTYEQYF. The CDR3 DNA reads TGTGCCAGCAGCTTGGGCCGGAATACCTACGAGCAGTACTTC.

This sequence joins TRBV7-5 and TRBJ1-1; the table's D gene call, TRBD1, was not cross checked with the DNA. TRBV7-5 constitutes a pseudogene. This CDR3 spans 13 amino acids. The CDR3 loop is CASSFQQHTEAFF. The CDR3 DNA is TGTGCCAGCAGCTTCCAACAGCACACTGAAGCTTTCTTT.

V and J are TRBV18 and TRBJ2-1; D remains unclear. The germline V gene has CDR1 KGHSH and CDR2 LQKENI. CDR3 length: 13 amino acids. V gave up 2 bases and J gave up 6 bases, with 8 bases separating them. The CDR3 region has the DNA TGTGCCAGCTCACCAGTTGCCGGCAATGAGCAGTTCTTC. Translating gives CASSPVAGNEQFF.

This clone was recorded only once. V usage is TRBV7-2 and J usage is TRBJ1-1; D uncertain. Germline CDR1 and CDR2: SGHTA and FQGNSA. The CDR3 runs to 15 residues. The V and J ends lost 1 base and 6 bases respectively, with 15 bases between them. The CDR3 is CASSLVRQLGAEAFF. CDR3 nucleotide sequence: TGTGCCAGCAGCTTAGTCCGGCAGTTGGGCGCTGAAGCTTTCTTT.

The chain carries TRBV10-3 and TRBJ2-7; D uncertain. V lost 6 bases to trimming and J lost 3 bases, with 18 bases between them. The CDR3 is 15 residues long. The V gene's germline CDR1 is ENHRY and CDR2 SYGVKD. The CDR3: CAISKGIVGFYEQYF. The CDR3, as DNA: TGTGCCATCAGCAAAGGCATTGTGGGCTTCTACGAGCAGTACTTC.